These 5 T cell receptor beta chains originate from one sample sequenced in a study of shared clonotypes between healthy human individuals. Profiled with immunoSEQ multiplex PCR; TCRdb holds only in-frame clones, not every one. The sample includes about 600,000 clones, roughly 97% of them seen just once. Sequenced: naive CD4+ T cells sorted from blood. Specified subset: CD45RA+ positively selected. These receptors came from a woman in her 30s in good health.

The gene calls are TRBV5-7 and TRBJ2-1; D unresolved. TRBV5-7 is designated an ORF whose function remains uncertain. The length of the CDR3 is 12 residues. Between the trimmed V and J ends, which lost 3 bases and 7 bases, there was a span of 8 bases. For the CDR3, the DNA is TGTGCCAGCAGCTGGTTTGAGAATGAGCAGTTCTTC. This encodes CASSWFENEQFF.

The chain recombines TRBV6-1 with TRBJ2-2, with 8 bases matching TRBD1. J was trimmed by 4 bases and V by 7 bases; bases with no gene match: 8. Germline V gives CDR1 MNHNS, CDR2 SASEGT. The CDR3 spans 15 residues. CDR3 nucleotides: TGTGCCAGCACCGTGGACAGGGTTGGCACCGGGGAGCTGTTTTTT. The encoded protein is CASTVDRVGTGELFF.

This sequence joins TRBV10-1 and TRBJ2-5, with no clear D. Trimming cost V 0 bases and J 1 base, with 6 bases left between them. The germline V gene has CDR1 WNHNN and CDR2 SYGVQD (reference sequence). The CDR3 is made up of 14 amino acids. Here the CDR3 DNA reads TGCGCCAGCAGTGAGTCTCACGCCCAAGAGACCCAGTACTTC. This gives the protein CASSESHAQETQYF.

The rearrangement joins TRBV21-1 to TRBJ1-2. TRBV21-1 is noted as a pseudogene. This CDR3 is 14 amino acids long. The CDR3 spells CASRPPGTYYGYTF. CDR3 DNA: TGTGCCAGCAGACCGCCGGGGACTTACTATGGCTACACCTTC.

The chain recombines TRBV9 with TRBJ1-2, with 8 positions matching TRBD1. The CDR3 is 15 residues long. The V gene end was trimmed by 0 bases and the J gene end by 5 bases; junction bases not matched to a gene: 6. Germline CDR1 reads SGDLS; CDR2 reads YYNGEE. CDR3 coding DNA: TGTGCCAGCAGCGTAGGAGAAGGGACAGGATATGGCTACACCTTC. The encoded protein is CASSVGEGTGYGYTF.